This T cell receptor (beta chain) was sequenced for a study of T-cell memory formation after mild COVID-19. Overall study: There were largely donor-specific TCR clusters.

Study observations and caveats: Confirmation was lacking for SARS-CoV-2 specificity of second-wave clones that peaked on day 37. Mainly CM and EM harbored the contracting CD4+ clones; mainly EMRA harbored the CD8+ ones. While clones contracting from day 15 to 85 were balanced between CD4 and CD8, later expanders leaned CD4+.

In regard to this clonotype: The antigen remains unidentified.

Germline values: CDR1 MNHNS, CDR2 SASEGT. This CDR3 has 15 amino acids. Trimming cost V 6 bases and J 3 bases, with 15 bases left between them. A single record per CDR3 protein comes from TCRdb applying MiXCR to the 5' RACE reads. Seen here are about 350,000 distinct CDR3 sequences, roughly 15% observed once, and the top ten hold about a fifth. The sequence was collected from a young man who had mild COVID-19 (a few samples of this study predate the infection). Cell type and time point are not known. Sequenced input: PBMCs or a T cell subset sorted from them (not recorded which). The V and J genes are TRBV6-1 and TRBJ1-5; the D gene is possibly TRBD1 (5 bases). DNA of the CDR3: TGTGCCAGCAGGAGGGACGGTAGCTACAATCAGCCCCAGCATTTT. This translates into CASRRDGSYNQPQHF.